Below are 4 T cell receptor beta chains sequenced from a single sample in a study of cytomegalovirus exposure and HLA in healthy donors. Primers: 60 Vbeta forward and 13 Jbeta reverse. The repertoire was sequenced with immunoSEQ multiplex PCR; TCRdb's copy has only in-frame clones and lacks some. Among tens of thousands of clones listed, roughly 72% were seen once. Material: PBMCs. These receptors were collected from a woman between 45 and 60 years old in good health and CMV-seropositive.

This chain uses TRBV19 with TRBJ1-5, with D hard to call. Trimming pared 6 bases from V and 1 base from J, leaving 10 bases between. CDR1 is LNHDA and CDR2 is SQIVND in the germline V gene (reference sequence). This CDR3 is built from 14 residues. The CDR3 DNA follows: TGTGCCAGTAGCGACAATCGGAGCAATCAGCCCCAGCATTTT. Amino acid sequence: CASSDNRSNQPQHF.

V usage is TRBV13 and J usage is TRBJ1-2; the D is unclear. CDR1 and CDR2 from the germline V gene are PRHDT and FYEKMQ (reference sequence). The CDR3 is 12 residues long. V was cut by 2 bases and J by 7 bases, with 8 bases left in between. The CDR3 DNA is TGTGCCAGCAGCTTAAGAGGGCGTGGCTACACCTTC. Residues: CASSLRGRGYTF.

The chain links TRBV6-5 to TRBJ1-1, with D unclear. V gave up 6 bases and J gave up 1 base, with 6 bases separating them. The CDR3 contains 12 residues. Germline CDR1 is MNHEY and CDR2 is SVGAGI. Here the CDR3 DNA reads TGTGCCAGCAGCGCCAGGAACACTGAAGCTTTCTTT. It specifies CASSARNTEAFF.

The chain links TRBV4-2 to TRBJ1-4; weak D call: TRBD1 (6 bases). V was trimmed by 2 bases and J by 8 bases, leaving 15 bases between them. In germline, CDR1 is LGHNA, CDR2 YNFKEQ. This CDR3 contains 15 residues. CDR3 protein: CASSQRAAGEEKLFF. The CDR3 bases are TGTGCCAGCAGCCAAAGGGCGGCAGGGGAGGAAAAACTGTTTTTT.